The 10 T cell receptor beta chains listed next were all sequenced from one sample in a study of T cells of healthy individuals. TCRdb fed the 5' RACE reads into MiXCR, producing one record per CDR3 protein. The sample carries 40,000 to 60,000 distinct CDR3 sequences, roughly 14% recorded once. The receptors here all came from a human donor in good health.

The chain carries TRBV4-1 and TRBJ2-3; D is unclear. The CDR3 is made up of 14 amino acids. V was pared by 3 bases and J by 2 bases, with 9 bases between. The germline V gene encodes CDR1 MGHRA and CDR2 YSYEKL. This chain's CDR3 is CASSQVRTTDTQYF. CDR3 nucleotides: TGCGCCAGCAGCCAGGTACGGACCACAGATACGCAGTATTTT.

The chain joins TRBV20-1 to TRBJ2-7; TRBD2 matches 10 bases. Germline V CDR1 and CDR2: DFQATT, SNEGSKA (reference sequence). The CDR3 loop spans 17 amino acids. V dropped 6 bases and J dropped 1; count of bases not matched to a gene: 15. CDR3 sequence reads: CSARKSAGGPWSYEQYF. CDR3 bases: TGCAGTGCCCGGAAGTCAGCGGGAGGGCCGTGGTCCTACGAGCAGTACTTC.

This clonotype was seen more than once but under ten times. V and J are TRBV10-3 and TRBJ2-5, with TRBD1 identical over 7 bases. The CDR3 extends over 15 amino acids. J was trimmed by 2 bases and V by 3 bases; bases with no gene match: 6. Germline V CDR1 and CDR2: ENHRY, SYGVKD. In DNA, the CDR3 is TGTGCCATCAGTGAACCGGGACAGCATCAAGAGACCCAGTACTTC. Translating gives CAISEPGQHQETQYF.

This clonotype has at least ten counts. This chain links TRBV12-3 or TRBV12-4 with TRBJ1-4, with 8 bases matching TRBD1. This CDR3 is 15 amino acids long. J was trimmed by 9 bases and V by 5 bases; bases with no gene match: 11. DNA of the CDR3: TGTGCCAGCAGTGCCCGACAGGGGTTGGGTAAAAAACTGTTTTTT. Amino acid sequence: CASSARQGLGKKLFF.

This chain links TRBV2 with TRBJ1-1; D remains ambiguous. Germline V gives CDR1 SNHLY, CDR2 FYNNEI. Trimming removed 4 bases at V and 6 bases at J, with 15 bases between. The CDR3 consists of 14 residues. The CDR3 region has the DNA TGTGCCAGCAGTGTTAGGAAGCGTGACGCTGAAGCTTTCTTT. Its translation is CASSVRKRDAEAFF.

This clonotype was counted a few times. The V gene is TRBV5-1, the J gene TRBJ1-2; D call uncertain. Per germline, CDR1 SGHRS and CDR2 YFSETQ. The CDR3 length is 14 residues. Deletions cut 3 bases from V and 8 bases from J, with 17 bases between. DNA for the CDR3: TGCGCCAGCAGCTCCTCCGATCATCGCCAAGGCTACACCTTC. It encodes CASSSSDHRQGYTF. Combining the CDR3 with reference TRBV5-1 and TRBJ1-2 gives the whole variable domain KAGVTQTPRYLIKTRGQQVTLSCSPISGHRSVSWYQQTPGQGLQFLFEYFSETQRNKGNFPGRFSGRQFSNSRSEMNVSTLELGDSALYLCASSSSDHRQGYTFGSGTRLTVV.

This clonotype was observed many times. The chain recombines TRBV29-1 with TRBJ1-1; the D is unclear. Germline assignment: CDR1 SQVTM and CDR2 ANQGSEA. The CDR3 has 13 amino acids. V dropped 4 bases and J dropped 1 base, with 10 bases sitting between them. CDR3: CSVVLRGNTEAFF. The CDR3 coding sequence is TGCAGCGTTGTTTTGCGGGGGAACACTGAAGCTTTCTTT.

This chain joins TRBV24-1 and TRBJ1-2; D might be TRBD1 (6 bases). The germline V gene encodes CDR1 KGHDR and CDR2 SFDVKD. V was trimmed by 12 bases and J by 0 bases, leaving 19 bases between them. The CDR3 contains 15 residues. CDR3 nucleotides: TGTGCCCCGCGGGACACCTTCCGAGCTAACTATGGCTACACCTTC. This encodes CAPRDTFRANYGYTF.

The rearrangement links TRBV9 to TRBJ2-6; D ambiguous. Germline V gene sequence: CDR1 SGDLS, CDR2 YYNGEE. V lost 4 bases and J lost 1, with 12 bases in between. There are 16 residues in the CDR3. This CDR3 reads CASSPSLQSGANVLTF. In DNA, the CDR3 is TGTGCCAGCAGCCCCTCCCTGCAGTCTGGGGCCAACGTCCTGACTTTC. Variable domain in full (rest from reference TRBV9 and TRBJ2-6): DSGVTQTPKHLITATGQRVTLRCSPRSGDLSVYWYQQSLDQGLQFLIQYYNGEERAKGNILERFSAQQFPDLHSELNLSSLELGDSALYFCASSPSLQSGANVLTFGAGSRLTVL.

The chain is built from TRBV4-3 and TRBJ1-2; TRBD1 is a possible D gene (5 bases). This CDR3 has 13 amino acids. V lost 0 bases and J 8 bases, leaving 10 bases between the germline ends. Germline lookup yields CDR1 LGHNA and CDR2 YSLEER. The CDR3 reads CASSQDWGNGYTF. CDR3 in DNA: TGCGCCAGCAGCCAAGATTGGGGGAACGGCTACACCTTC.